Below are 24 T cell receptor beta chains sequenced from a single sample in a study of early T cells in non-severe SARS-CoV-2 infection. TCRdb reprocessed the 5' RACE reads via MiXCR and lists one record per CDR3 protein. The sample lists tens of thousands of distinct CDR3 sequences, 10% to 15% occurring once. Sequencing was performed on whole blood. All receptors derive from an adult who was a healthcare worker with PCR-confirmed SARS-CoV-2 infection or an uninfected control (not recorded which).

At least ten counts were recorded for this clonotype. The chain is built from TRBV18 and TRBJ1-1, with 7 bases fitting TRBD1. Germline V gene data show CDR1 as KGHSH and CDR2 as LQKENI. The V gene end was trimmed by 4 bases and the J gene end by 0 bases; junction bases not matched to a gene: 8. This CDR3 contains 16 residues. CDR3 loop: CASSLLTGKMNTEAFF. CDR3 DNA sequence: TGTGCCAGCTCACTTTTGACAGGGAAGATGAACACTGAAGCTTTCTTT.

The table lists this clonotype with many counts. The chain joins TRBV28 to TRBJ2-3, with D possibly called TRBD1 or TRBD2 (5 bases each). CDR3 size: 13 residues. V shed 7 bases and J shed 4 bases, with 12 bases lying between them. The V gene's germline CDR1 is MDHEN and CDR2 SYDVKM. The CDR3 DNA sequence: TGTGCCAGCACCTCAATGGGACCAGATACGCAGTATTTT. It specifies CASTSMGPDTQYF.

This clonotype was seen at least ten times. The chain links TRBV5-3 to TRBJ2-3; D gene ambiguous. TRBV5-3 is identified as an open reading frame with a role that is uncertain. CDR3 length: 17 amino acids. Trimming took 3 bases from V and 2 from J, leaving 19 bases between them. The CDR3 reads CARSYTQWGILTDTQYF. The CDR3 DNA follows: TGTGCCAGAAGCTATACCCAATGGGGTATTCTCACAGATACGCAGTATTTT.

CDR3 nucleotide sequence: TGCAGTGCCCTCTGGGTCCTAACTAATGAAAAACTGTTTTTT. Its translation is CSALWVLTNEKLFF. This rearrangement joins TRBV20-1 to TRBJ1-4; D is unclear. The length of the CDR3 is 14 residues. Germline CDR1 and CDR2: DFQATT and SNEGSKA (reference sequence). The germline V and J ends were trimmed by 6 bases and 1 base, with 12 bases remaining between them.

CDR3 nucleotide sequence: TGTGCCAGCAGTCGGGACCAAGAGCCCTACGAGCAGTACTTC. Its protein is CASSRDQEPYEQYF. The chain combines TRBV7-9 with TRBJ2-7, with D tentatively TRBD1 or TRBD2 (5 bases each). V was shortened by 6 bases and J by 2 bases, with 14 bases between the two germline ends. CDR1 SEHNR and CDR2 FQNEAQ come from the germline V gene (reference sequence). This CDR3 spans 14 amino acids. Full variable domain (missing parts from reference TRBV7-9 and TRBJ2-7): DTGVSQNPRHKITKRGQNVTFRCDPISEHNRLYWYRQTLGQGPEFLTYFQNEAQLEKSRLLSDRFSAERPKGSFSTLEIQRTEQGDSAMYLCASSRDQEPYEQYFGPGTRLTVT.

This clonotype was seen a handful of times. CDR3 sequence reads: CSPLQRANYGYTF. CDR3 DNA sequence: TGCAGTCCTCTTCAGCGGGCGAACTATGGCTACACCTTC. The chain carries TRBV20-1 and TRBJ1-2; no clear D. The germline gives CDR1 DFQATT, CDR2 SNEGSKA (reference sequence). Trimming took 8 bases from V and 2 from J, leaving 15 bases between them. This CDR3 spans 13 amino acids.

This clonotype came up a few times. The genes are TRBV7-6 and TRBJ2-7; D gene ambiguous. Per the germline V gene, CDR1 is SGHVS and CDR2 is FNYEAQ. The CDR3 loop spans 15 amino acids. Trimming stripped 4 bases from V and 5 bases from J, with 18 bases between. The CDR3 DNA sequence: TGTGCCAGCAGCTCTCTCCAGGACGGTGGCCACGAGCAGTACTTC. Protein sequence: CASSSLQDGGHEQYF.

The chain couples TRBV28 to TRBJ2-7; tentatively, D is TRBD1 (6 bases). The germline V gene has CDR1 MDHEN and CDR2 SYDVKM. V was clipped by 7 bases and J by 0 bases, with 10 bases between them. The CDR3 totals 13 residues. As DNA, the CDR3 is TGTGCCAGCATCCGACAGGACTCCTACGAGCAGTACTTC. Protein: CASIRQDSYEQYF.

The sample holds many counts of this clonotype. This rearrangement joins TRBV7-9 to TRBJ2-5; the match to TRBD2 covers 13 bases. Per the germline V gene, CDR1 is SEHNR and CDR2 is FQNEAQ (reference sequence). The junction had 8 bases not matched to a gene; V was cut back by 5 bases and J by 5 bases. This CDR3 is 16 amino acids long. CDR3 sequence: CASSTGLAGTRETQYF. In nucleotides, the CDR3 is TGTGCCAGCAGCACGGGACTAGCGGGGACGAGGGAGACCCAGTACTTC.

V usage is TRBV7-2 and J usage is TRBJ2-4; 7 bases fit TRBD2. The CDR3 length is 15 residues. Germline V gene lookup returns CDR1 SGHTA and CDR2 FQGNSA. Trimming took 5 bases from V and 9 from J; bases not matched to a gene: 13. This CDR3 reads CASSPRLALVAIQYF. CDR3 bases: TGTGCCAGCAGCCCTAGACTAGCCCTAGTGGCCATTCAGTACTTC.

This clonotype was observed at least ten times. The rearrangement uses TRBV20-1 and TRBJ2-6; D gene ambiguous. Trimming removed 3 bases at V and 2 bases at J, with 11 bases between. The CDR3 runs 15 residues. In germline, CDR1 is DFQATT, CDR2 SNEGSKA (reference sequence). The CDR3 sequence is CSASDPRTGANVLTF. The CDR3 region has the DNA TGCAGTGCTAGTGATCCCAGAACTGGGGCCAACGTCCTGACTTTC.

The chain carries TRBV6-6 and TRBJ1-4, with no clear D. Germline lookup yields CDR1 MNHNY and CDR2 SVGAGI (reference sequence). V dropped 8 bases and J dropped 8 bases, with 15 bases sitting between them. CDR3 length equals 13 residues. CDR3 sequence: CASLRAVREKLFF. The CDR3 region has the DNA TGTGCCAGCCTACGTGCGGTGAGAGAAAAACTGTTTTTT.

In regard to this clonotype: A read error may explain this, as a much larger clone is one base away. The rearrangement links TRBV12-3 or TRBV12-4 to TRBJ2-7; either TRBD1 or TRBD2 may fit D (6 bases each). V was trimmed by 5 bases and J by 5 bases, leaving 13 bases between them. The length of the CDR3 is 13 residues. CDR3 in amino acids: CASSRGRGHEQYF. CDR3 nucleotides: TGTGCCAGCAGTAGAGGACGGGGGCACGAGCAGTACTTC.

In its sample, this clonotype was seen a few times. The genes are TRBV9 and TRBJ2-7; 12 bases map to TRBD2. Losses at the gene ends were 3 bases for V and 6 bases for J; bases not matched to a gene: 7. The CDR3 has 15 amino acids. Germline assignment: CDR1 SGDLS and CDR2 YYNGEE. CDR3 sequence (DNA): TGTGCCAGCAGCGCCTCCTTGACTAGCGGGGGCGAGCAGTACTTC. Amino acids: CASSASLTSGGEQYF.

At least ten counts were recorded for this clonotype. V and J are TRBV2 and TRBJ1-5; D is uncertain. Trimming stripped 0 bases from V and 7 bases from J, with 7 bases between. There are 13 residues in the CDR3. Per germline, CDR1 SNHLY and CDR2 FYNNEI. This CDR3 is CASSEADRQPQHF. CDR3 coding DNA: TGTGCCAGCAGTGAAGCAGACCGACAGCCCCAGCATTTT.

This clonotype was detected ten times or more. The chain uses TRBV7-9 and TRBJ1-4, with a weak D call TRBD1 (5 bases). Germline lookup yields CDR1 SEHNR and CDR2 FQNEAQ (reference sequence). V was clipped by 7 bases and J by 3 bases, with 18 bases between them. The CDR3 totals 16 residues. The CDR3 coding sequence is TGTGCCAGCAACTTCGGCTTAGGGGCCGCTAATGAAAAACTGTTTTTT. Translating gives CASNFGLGAANEKLFF.

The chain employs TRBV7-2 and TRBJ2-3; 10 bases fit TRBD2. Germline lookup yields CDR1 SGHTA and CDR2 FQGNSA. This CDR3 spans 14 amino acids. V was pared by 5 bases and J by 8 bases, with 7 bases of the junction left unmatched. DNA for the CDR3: TGTGCCAGCAGCCAACGACTAGCGGGCAGTACGCAGTATTTT. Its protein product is CASSQRLAGSTQYF.

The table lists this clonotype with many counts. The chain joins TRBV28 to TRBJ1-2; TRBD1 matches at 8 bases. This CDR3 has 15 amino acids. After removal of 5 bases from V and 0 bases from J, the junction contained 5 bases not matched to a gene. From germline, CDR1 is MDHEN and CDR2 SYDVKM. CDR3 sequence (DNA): TGTGCCAGCAGTAATTTGGGACAGGCTAACTATGGCTACACCTTC. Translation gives CASSNLGQANYGYTF.

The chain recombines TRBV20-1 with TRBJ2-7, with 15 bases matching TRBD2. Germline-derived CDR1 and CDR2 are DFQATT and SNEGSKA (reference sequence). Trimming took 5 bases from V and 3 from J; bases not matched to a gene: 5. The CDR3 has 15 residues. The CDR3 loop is CSASRTSGRGYEQYF. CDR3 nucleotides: TGCAGTGCTTCTCGGACTAGCGGGAGGGGCTACGAGCAGTACTTC.

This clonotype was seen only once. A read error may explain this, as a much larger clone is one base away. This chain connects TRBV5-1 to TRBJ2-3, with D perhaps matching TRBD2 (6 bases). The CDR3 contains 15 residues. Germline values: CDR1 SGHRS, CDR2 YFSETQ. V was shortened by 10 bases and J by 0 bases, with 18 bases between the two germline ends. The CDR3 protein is CAGAAASGSTDTQYF. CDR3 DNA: TGCGCCGGCGCCGCCGCCAGCGGGAGCACAGATACGCAGTATTTT.

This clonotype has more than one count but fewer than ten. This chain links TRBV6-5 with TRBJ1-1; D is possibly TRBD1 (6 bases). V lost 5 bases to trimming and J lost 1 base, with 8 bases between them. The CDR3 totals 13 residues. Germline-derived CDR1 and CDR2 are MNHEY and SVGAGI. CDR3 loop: CASSQQGNTEAFF. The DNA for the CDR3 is TGTGCCAGCAGTCAACAGGGGAACACTGAAGCTTTCTTT.

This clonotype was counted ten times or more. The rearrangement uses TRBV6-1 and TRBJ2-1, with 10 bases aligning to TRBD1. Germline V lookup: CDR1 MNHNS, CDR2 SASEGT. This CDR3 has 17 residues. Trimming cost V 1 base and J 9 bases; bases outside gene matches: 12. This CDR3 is CASSEGEGTGEQGEQFF. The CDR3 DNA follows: TGTGCCAGCAGTGAAGGGGAGGGGACAGGGGAGCAGGGTGAGCAGTTCTTC.

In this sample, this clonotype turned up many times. The CDR3 here is CSVGKGNQPQHF. The CDR3 region has the DNA TGCAGCGTTGGGAAGGGCAATCAGCCCCAGCATTTT. The genes are TRBV29-1 and TRBJ1-5, with D unresolved. The CDR3 length is 12 residues. Germline V lookup: CDR1 SQVTM, CDR2 ANQGSEA. V was cut by 4 bases and J by 2 bases, with 6 bases left in between.

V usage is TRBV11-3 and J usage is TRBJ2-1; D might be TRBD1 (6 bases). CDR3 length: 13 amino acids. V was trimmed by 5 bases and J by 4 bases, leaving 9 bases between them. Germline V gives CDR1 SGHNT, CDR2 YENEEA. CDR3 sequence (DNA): TGTGCCAGCAGCCCGGACAGATACAATGAGCAGTTCTTC. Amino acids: CASSPDRYNEQFF.